This TCR beta chain was obtained from a study of T cells in Graves' hyperthyroidism and ophthalmopathy. Amplified TCR beta CDR3 regions came from RNA transcripts. HTBI primers drove first-round RT-PCR of the TCR CDR3. TCRdb independently ran MiXCR on the multiplex PCR reads; one entry per CDR3 protein. The sample carries roughly 580,000 distinct CDR3 sequences, about 15% recorded once. This clonotype was recorded many times. Drawn at first hyperthyroidism diagnosis, the blood sample preceded any ophthalmopathy symptoms. Germline CDR1 is MNHNS and CDR2 is SASEGT. This CDR3 has 15 amino acids. V dropped 5 bases and J dropped 3; count of bases not matched to a gene: 9.

The specimen sequenced was blood. This receptor was identified in a woman aged 25 to 39 with Graves' hyperthyroidism that later progressed to Graves' ophthalmopathy. J is TRBJ2-7 and V is TRBV6-1; TRBD1 matches 8 bases. The CDR3 protein is CASSWSGQVIYEQYF. The CDR3 DNA is TGTGCCAGCAGTTGGTCGGGACAGGTCATCTACGAGCAGTACTTC.